These 5 T cell receptor beta chains were sequenced from one sample in a study of T-cell memory formation after mild COVID-19. TCRdb ran MiXCR on the 5' RACE reads and lists one entry per CDR3 protein. The sample gives approximately 110,000 distinct CDR3 sequences, 22% of which show up once; about 42% is in the top ten. Sequences were obtained from PBMCs or a T cell subset sorted from them (not recorded which). The receptors derive from a man between 18 and 29 years old who had mild COVID-19 (a few samples of this study predate the infection). Cell type and time point are not known.

The chain couples TRBV4-3 to TRBJ2-7; the D is unclear. The CDR3 covers 15 residues. Germline CDR1 reads LGHNA; CDR2 reads YSLEER. V lost 0 bases and J 3 bases, leaving 12 bases between the germline ends. The CDR3 protein is CASSQEVTQLYEQYF. DNA for the CDR3: TGCGCCAGCAGCCAAGAGGTGACGCAGCTCTACGAGCAGTACTTC.

The gene calls are TRBV19 and TRBJ1-1; D is unclear. CDR3 size: 15 residues. V was pared by 7 bases and J by 0 bases, with 15 bases between. Germline-derived CDR1 and CDR2 are LNHDA and SQIVND (reference sequence). The DNA of the CDR3 is TGTGCCAGTAAGCGGTCGGGGTACTTGAACACTGAAGCTTTCTTT. It encodes CASKRSGYLNTEAFF.

This clonotype was seen a few times. V is TRBV20-1 and J is TRBJ2-7; 7 bases align to TRBD2. Losses at the gene ends were 3 bases for V and 3 bases for J; bases not matched to a gene: 2. This CDR3 region has 12 residues. The germline V gene has CDR1 DFQATT and CDR2 SNEGSKA (reference sequence). The CDR3 DNA reads as TGCAGTGCTAGGCCTAGCGGCTACGAGCAGTACTTC. Translating gives CSARPSGYEQYF.

This clonotype was recorded a few times. The J gene is TRBJ2-5, the V gene TRBV24-1; 9 nucleotides align to TRBD1. This CDR3 region has 15 residues. Trimming cost V 8 bases and J 2 bases; bases outside gene matches: 8. Germline V gives CDR1 KGHDR, CDR2 SFDVKD. The CDR3 region is CATTLTGGIQETQYF. CDR3 sequence (DNA): TGTGCCACCACATTGACAGGGGGGATACAAGAGACCCAGTACTTC.

V is TRBV7-8 and J is TRBJ2-5; 13 nucleotides align to TRBD2. The CDR3 is 15 residues long. V dropped 6 bases and J dropped 0; count of bases not matched to a gene: 1. Germline values: CDR1 SGHVS, CDR2 FQNEAQ. Written as DNA, the CDR3 is TGTGCCAGCAGACTAGCGGGGGGGTACCAAGAGACCCAGTACTTC. Residues: CASRLAGGYQETQYF. The variable domain in full, with the rest retrieved from reference TRBV7-8 and TRBJ2-5, is GAGVSQSPRYKVAKRGQDVALRCDPISGHVSLFWYQQALGQGPEFLTYFQNEAQLDKSGLPSDRFFAERPEGSVSTLKIQRTQQEDSAVYLCASRLAGGYQETQYFGPGTRLLVL.